The present TCR beta chain was sequenced within a study of cytomegalovirus exposure and HLA in healthy donors. Some clones are missing from TCRdb's copy, which holds only in-frame ones; the method was immunoSEQ multiplex PCR. The sample shows around 160,000 clones, about 90% of them seen only once. This clone was seen a single time. The CDR3 length is 14 residues. V dropped 4 bases and J dropped 6; count of bases not matched to a gene: 8. From germline, CDR1 is SEHNR and CDR2 FQNEAQ (reference sequence). The specimen sequenced was PBMCs. The chain has TRBV7-9 and TRBJ1-2, with 7 nucleotides matching TRBD1. This sequence was found in a woman between 18 and 29 years old in good health and CMV-seropositive. The CDR3, as DNA: TGTGCCAGCAGCTCCGACAGGGTTGTAAATGGCTACACCTTC. This codes for CASSSDRVVNGYTF. Full variable domain (outside the CDR3, taken from reference TRBV7-9 and TRBJ1-2): DTGVSQNPRHKITKRGQNVTFRCDPISEHNRLYWYRQTLGQGPEFLTYFQNEAQLEKSRLLSDRFSAERPKGSFSTLEIQRTEQGDSAMYLCASSSDRVVNGYTFGSGTRLTVV.